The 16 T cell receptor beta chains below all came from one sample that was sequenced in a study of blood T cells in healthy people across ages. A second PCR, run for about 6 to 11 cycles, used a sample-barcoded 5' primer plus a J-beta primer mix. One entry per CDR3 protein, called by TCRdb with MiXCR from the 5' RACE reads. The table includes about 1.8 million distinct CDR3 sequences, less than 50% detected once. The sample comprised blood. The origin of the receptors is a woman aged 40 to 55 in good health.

The chain's CDR3 is CSARRDSYGYTF. Here the CDR3 DNA reads TGCAGTGCTAGACGGGACAGCTATGGCTACACCTTC. V usage is TRBV20-1 and J usage is TRBJ1-2; 7 bases align to TRBD1. The CDR3 totals 12 residues. CDR1 DFQATT and CDR2 SNEGSKA come from the germline V gene (reference sequence). V shed 2 bases and J 4 bases; nucleotides not matched to a gene: 1.

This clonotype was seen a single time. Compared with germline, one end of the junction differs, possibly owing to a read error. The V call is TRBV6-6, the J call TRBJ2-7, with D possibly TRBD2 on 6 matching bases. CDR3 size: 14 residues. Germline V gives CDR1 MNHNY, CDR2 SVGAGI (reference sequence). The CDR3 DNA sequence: TGTGCCAGCGGTTACTCGAAACTAGCCCAAGTCAAGTACTTC. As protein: CASGYSKLAQVKYF.

The DNA of the CDR3 is TGTGCCAGCAGTTACGGGCCCGCTGGAGATACGCAGTATTTT. This sequence encodes CASSYGPAGDTQYF. The J gene is TRBJ2-3, the V gene TRBV6-2 or TRBV6-3; no reliable D call. The CDR3 has 14 amino acids. V lost 2 bases and J 5 bases, leaving 11 bases between the germline ends. Germline loops: CDR1 MNHEY, CDR2 SVGEGT.

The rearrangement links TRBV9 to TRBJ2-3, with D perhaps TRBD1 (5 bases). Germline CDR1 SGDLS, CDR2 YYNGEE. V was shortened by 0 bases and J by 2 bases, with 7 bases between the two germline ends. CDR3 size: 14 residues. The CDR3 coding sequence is TGTGCCAGCAGCGTAGCACAGGTCACAGATACGCAGTATTTT. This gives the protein CASSVAQVTDTQYF. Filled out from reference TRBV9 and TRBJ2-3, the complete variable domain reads DSGVTQTPKHLITATGQRVTLRCSPRSGDLSVYWYQQSLDQGLQFLIQYYNGEERAKGNILERFSAQQFPDLHSELNLSSLELGDSALYFCASSVAQVTDTQYFGPGTRLTVL.

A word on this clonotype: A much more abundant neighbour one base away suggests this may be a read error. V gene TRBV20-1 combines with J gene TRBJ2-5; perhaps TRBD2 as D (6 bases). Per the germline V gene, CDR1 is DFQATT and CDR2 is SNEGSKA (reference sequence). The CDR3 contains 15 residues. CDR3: CSARPRRGDQEAQYF. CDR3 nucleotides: TGCAGTGCTAGGCCCCGGCGGGGCGACCAAGAGGCCCAGTACTTC.

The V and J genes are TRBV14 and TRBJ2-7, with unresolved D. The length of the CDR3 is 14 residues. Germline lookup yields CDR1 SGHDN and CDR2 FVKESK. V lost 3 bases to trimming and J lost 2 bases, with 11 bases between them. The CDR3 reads CASSHNGVAYEQYF. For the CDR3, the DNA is TGTGCCAGCAGCCACAACGGTGTCGCCTACGAGCAGTACTTC.

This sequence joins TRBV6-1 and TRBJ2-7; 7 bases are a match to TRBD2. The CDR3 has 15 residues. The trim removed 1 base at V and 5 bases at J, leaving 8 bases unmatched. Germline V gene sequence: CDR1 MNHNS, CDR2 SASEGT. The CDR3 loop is CASSEVGTNGNEQYF. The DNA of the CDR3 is TGTGCCAGCAGTGAAGTGGGGACTAACGGAAACGAGCAGTACTTC.

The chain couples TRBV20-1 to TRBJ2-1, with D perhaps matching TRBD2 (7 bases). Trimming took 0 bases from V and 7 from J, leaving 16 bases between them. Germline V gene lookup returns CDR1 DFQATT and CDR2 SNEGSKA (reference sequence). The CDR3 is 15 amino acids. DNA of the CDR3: TGCAGTGCTAGAGATTGGGGGGGCCGGCGGAATGAGCAGTTCTTC. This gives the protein CSARDWGGRRNEQFF.

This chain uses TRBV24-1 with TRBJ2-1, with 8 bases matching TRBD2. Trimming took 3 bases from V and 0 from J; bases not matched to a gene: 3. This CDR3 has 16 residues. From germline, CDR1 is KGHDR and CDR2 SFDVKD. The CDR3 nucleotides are TGTGCCACCAGTGATCGTAGCGGGGACTCCTACAATGAGCAGTTCTTC. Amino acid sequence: CATSDRSGDSYNEQFF.

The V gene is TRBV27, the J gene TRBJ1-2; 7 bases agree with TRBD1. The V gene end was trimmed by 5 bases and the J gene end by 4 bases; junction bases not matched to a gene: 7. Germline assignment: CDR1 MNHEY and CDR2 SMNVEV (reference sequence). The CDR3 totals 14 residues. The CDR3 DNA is TGTGCCAGCAGTCCGGAGACAGGGATCTATGGCTACACCTTC. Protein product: CASSPETGIYGYTF.

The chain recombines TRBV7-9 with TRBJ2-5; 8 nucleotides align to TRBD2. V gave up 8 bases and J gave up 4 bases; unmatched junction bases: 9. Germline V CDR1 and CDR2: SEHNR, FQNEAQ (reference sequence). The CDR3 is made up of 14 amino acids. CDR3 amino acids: CASWGLGVGETQYF. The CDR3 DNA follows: TGTGCCAGCTGGGGACTAGGAGTGGGAGAGACCCAGTACTTC.

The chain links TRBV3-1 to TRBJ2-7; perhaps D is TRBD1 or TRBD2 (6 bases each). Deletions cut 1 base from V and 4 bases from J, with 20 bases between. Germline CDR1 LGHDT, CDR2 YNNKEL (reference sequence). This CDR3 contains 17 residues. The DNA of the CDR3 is TGTGCCAGCAGCCAAGGACCTTATCCGGGGGCGCAGTACGAGCAGTACTTC. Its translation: CASSQGPYPGAQYEQYF.

CDR3 amino acids: CASSQGQAGETQYF. The CDR3 nucleotides read TGTGCCAGCAGCCAAGGACAGGCGGGGGAGACCCAGTACTTC. This sequence joins TRBV11-2 and TRBJ2-5, with D maybe TRBD1 (7 bases). Germline CDR1 reads SGHAT; CDR2 reads FQNNGV. This CDR3 spans 14 amino acids. The germline V and J ends were trimmed by 5 bases and 5 bases, with 15 bases remaining between them.

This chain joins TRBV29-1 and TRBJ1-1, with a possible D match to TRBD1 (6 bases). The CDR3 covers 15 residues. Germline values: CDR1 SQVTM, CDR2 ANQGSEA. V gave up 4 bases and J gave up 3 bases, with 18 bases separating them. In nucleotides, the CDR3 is TGCAGCGTTGGGCGTATAACAGGGTATGACACTGAAGCTTTCTTT. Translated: CSVGRITGYDTEAFF.

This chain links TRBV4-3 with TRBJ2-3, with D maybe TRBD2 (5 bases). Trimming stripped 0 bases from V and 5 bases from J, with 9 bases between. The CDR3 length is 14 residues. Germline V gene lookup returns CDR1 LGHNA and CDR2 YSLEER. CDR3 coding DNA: TGCGCCAGCAGCCAAGATAGGACTGAAGATACGCAGTATTTT. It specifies CASSQDRTEDTQYF.

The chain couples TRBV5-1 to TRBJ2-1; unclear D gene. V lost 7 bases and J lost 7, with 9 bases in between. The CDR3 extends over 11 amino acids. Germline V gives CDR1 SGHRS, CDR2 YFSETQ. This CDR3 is CASAGSNEQFF. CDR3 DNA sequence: TGCGCCAGCGCCGGATCTAATGAGCAGTTCTTC.